This T cell receptor (beta chain) emerged from a study of blood T cell repertoires in COVID-19. Looking at the study overall: Nucleic acid was either cDNA or gDNA, and it came from T cells, B-cell-depleted T cells, or PBMCs.

Per the original data handling: Amplifying reference gene primers gave estimates of nucleated cell counts. The protocol was immunoSEQ multiplex PCR, while the TCRdb copy is restricted to in-frame clones and leaves out a portion. V and J calls and clone size come straight from that table; D and trimming were deduced from the DNA. Of a few hundred thousand clones listed, 70% to 90% are singletons. The CDR3 runs 16 residues. V was pared by 2 bases and J by 5 bases, with 19 bases between. The V gene's germline CDR1 is SGHNT and CDR2 YYREEE (reference sequence). This clonotype was obtained from a woman in her thirties who had recovered from COVID-19. Sequenced material: peripheral blood. This sequence joins TRBV5-4 and TRBJ2-5; maybe TRBD2 (6 bases). CDR3 nucleotides: TGTGCCAGCAGCTTACCTCACGTAGGCGGGGTTGAGACCCAGTACTTC. Amino acids: CASSLPHVGGVETQYF.